One sample yielded the 31 T cell receptor beta chains listed below, sequenced in a study of T cell responses to AZD1222 COVID-19 vaccine. Libraries were prepared by immunoSEQ multiplex PCR; TCRdb keeps only in-frame clonotypes and omits some of them. The sample lists more than 130,000 clones, less than 95% occurring once. Sequences were derived from peripheral blood, sampled on day 0 of AZD1222 vaccination. These receptors came from an adult in good health.

The V gene is TRBV5-1, the J gene TRBJ2-7, with D hard to call. The CDR3 contains 12 residues. Germline CDR1 is SGHRS and CDR2 is YFSETQ. V was clipped by 3 bases and J by 4 bases, with 8 bases between them. The chain's CDR3 is CASSSVGYEQYF. CDR3 DNA sequence: TGCGCCAGCAGCTCGGTTGGGTACGAGCAGTACTTC.

The V gene is TRBV7-2, the J gene TRBJ2-2; TRBD1 matches 8 bases. V lost 5 bases to trimming and J lost 1 base; unmatched junction nucleotides: 3. The germline CDR1 and CDR2 sequences are SGHTA and FQGNSA. CDR3 length: 15 residues. This CDR3 is CASSPDRVNTGELFF. The CDR3 DNA is TGTGCCAGCAGCCCGGACAGGGTGAACACCGGGGAGCTGTTTTTT.

The sample holds one count of this clone. This sequence joins TRBV5-6 and TRBJ2-7; perhaps TRBD2 as D (6 bases). CDR3 size: 15 residues. CDR1 is SGHDT and CDR2 is YYEEEE in the germline V gene. V gave up 0 bases and J gave up 3 bases, with 13 bases separating them. CDR3 amino acids: CASSLGGTGNYEQYF. The CDR3 nucleotides read TGTGCCAGCAGCTTGGGTGGGACTGGAAACTACGAGCAGTACTTC.

The sample holds one count of this clone. The chain uses TRBV21-1 and TRBJ2-1; the tabulated D call, TRBD2, remains unverified against the DNA. TRBV21-1 is a pseudogene locus. CDR3 length equals 15 residues. The CDR3 DNA reads as TGTGCCAGCAGCGGGAATCCGCGGGTTTTTAATGAGCAGTTCTTC. This codes for CASSGNPRVFNEQFF.

Here the CDR3 reads CASSEWAYGYTF. Written as DNA, the CDR3 is TGTGCCAGCAGTGAGTGGGCCTATGGCTACACCTTC. The V call is TRBV6-1, the J call TRBJ1-2; D is uncertain. Germline V gives CDR1 MNHNS, CDR2 SASEGT. V lost 3 bases to trimming and J lost 4 bases, with 6 bases between them. CDR3 length: 12 residues.

The J gene is TRBJ1-6, the V gene TRBV2; no clear D gene. The CDR3 loop spans 15 amino acids. Per germline, CDR1 SNHLY and CDR2 FYNNEI. V was trimmed by 7 bases and J by 7 bases, leaving 17 bases between them. The CDR3 DNA sequence: TGTGCCAGCAACCCATCCGGGCAGGCAAATTCACCCCTCCACTTT. It translates to CASNPSGQANSPLHF.

V usage is TRBV5-4 and J usage is TRBJ2-7; no clear D. Germline values: CDR1 SGHNT, CDR2 YYREEE (reference sequence). This CDR3 comprises 15 residues. The V end lost 3 bases, the J end lost 3 bases, and 16 bases lay between the germline ends. DNA of the CDR3: TGTGCCAGCAGCTGGGCCTCCAAGGAAAGCTACGAGCAGTACTTC. The encoded protein is CASSWASKESYEQYF. The full variable domain, in which reference TRBV5-4 and TRBJ2-7 provide the parts outside the CDR3, is ETGVTQSPTHLIKTRGQQVTLRCSSQSGHNTVSWYQQALGQGPQFIFQYYREEENGRGNFPPRFSGLQFPNYSSELNVNALELDDSALYLCASSWASKESYEQYFGPGTRLTVT.

The chain carries TRBV10-3 and TRBJ1-2, with TRBD1 identical over 7 bases. J was trimmed by 3 bases and V by 6 bases; bases with no gene match: 7. There are 14 residues in the CDR3. Germline V gene lookup returns CDR1 ENHRY and CDR2 SYGVKD. CDR3 residues: CAISRRTGDYGYTF. DNA for the CDR3: TGTGCCATCAGCCGAAGAACAGGGGACTATGGCTACACCTTC.

The rearrangement joins TRBV3-1 (or the pseudogene TRBV3-2) to TRBJ2-3, with 10 bases that match TRBD2. Germline V CDR1 and CDR2: LGHDT, YNNKEL (reference sequence). V was clipped by 1 base and J by 6 bases; unmatched bases: 10. This CDR3 is 17 amino acids long. For the CDR3, the DNA is TGTGCCAGCAGCCAAGGACGCGTTAGCGGGAGGCGGGATACGCAGTATTTT. It codes for CASSQGRVSGRRDTQYF.

The rearrangement uses TRBV10-3 and TRBJ2-2, with TRBD1 matching over 8 bases. V dropped 7 bases and J dropped 5; count of bases not matched to a gene: 12. Germline values: CDR1 ENHRY, CDR2 SYGVKD. CDR3 length: 16 amino acids. The CDR3 protein is CAITLGQGGGTGELFF. CDR3 DNA sequence: TGTGCCATCACCCTAGGACAGGGAGGTGGAACCGGGGAGCTGTTTTTT.

The J gene is TRBJ2-2, the V gene TRBV5-4, with 8 bases matching TRBD2. CDR3 length: 15 amino acids. Losses at the gene ends were 4 bases for V and 0 bases for J; bases not matched to a gene: 2. Germline values: CDR1 SGHNT, CDR2 YYREEE (reference sequence). The CDR3 protein is CASSRGGPNTGELFF. The CDR3 DNA follows: TGTGCCAGCAGCCGGGGGGGCCCGAACACCGGGGAGCTGTTTTTT. The variable domain in full, completed from reference TRBV5-4 and TRBJ2-2, reads ETGVTQSPTHLIKTRGQQVTLRCSSQSGHNTVSWYQQALGQGPQFIFQYYREEENGRGNFPPRFSGLQFPNYSSELNVNALELDDSALYLCASSRGGPNTGELFFGEGSRLTVL.

The chain carries TRBV3-1 (or the pseudogene TRBV3-2) and TRBJ2-5, with unresolved D. The V end lost 3 bases, the J end lost 7 bases, and 12 bases lay between the germline ends. The V gene's germline CDR1 is LGHDT and CDR2 YNNKEL (reference sequence). The CDR3 contains 13 residues. CDR3 in amino acids: CASSQTSPGTQYF. The DNA for the CDR3 is TGTGCCAGCAGCCAGACCAGTCCGGGGACCCAGTACTTC.

The chain is built from TRBV2 and TRBJ1-4; D is possibly TRBD1 (5 bases). The germline V gene encodes CDR1 SNHLY and CDR2 FYNNEI. V shed 6 bases and J shed 0 bases, with 11 bases lying between them. This CDR3 has 15 amino acids. The DNA of the CDR3 is TGTGCCAGCAGAGCAGGGATTACAACTAATGAAAAACTGTTTTTT. This codes for CASRAGITTNEKLFF.

The rearrangement uses TRBV10-2 and TRBJ1-5, with 9 bases that match TRBD1. Losses at the gene ends were 6 bases for V and 4 bases for J; bases not matched to a gene: 1. The CDR3 consists of 13 residues. The germline CDR1 and CDR2 sequences are WSHSY and SAAADI. CDR3 sequence: CASRQGANQPQHF. The CDR3 DNA reads TGCGCCAGCAGACAGGGGGCGAATCAGCCCCAGCATTTT.

This CDR3 reads CATSDFGWPPGYTF. CDR3 nucleotides: TGTGCCACCAGTGATTTTGGGTGGCCGCCTGGCTACACCTTC. This sequence joins TRBV24-1 and TRBJ1-2, with no clear D. This CDR3 spans 14 amino acids. Looked up from germline, CDR1 is KGHDR and CDR2 is SFDVKD. Deletions cut 1 base from V and 7 bases from J, with 12 bases between.

The chain carries TRBV5-1 and TRBJ1-1, with 8 bases lining up with TRBD1. Germline values: CDR1 SGHRS, CDR2 YFSETQ. The V segment lost 4 bases and the J segment 1 base; nucleotides outside the gene matches: 6. This CDR3 comprises 15 residues. CDR3 coding DNA: TGCGCCAGCAGCACGCTACAGGGGGGGAACACTGAAGCTTTCTTT. This translates into CASSTLQGGNTEAFF.

The V call is TRBV30, the J call TRBJ1-4; 11 bases line up with TRBD1. This CDR3 comprises 15 residues. J gave up 8 bases and V 1 base, and 6 bases lay outside the gene matches. Germline CDR1 reads GTSNPN; CDR2 reads SVGIG (reference sequence). This chain's CDR3 is CAWSAGTGGREKLFF. CDR3 nucleotides: TGTGCCTGGAGTGCCGGGACAGGGGGTCGGGAAAAACTGTTTTTT.

The table lists this clone with many counts. V and J are TRBV7-6 and TRBJ1-6, with 8 positions matching TRBD1. This CDR3 has 15 residues. Germline V gene data show CDR1 as SGHVS and CDR2 as FNYEAQ. Trimming at V came to 6 bases and at J to 5 bases, leaving 6 bases not matched to a gene. The CDR3 region has the DNA TGTGCCAGCAGACCCGGACAGGGAAATAATTCACCCCTCCACTTT. This codes for CASRPGQGNNSPLHF.

The chain combines TRBV7-2 with TRBJ2-1; the D call may be TRBD1 or TRBD2 (5 bases each). Germline values: CDR1 SGHTA, CDR2 FQGNSA. The CDR3 loop spans 16 amino acids. Trimming stripped 3 bases from V and 6 bases from J, with 18 bases between. CDR3 DNA: TGTGCCAGCAGCTTTCTCGACCTTGGGACGGCCAATGAGCAGTTCTTC. This gives the protein CASSFLDLGTANEQFF.

V gene TRBV30 combines with J gene TRBJ2-7; tentatively, D is TRBD2 (6 bases). The V gene's germline CDR1 is GTSNPN and CDR2 SVGIG (reference sequence). The CDR3 has 15 residues. V was trimmed by 0 bases and J by 5 bases, leaving 17 bases between them. CDR3 bases: TGTGCCTGGAGTGTTCTGTGGGGAGGTTCACACGAGCAGTACTTC. Translated, it gives CAWSVLWGGSHEQYF.

The chain couples TRBV9 to TRBJ2-2, with 7 bases matching TRBD2. CDR3 size: 16 residues. Per germline, CDR1 SGDLS and CDR2 YYNGEE. V trimming: 1 base; J trimming: 0 bases; junction bases outside the gene matches: 3. CDR3 loop: CASSVSSGTNTGELFF. CDR3 bases: TGTGCCAGCAGCGTATCTAGCGGCACGAACACCGGGGAGCTGTTTTTT. The variable domain in full, completed from reference TRBV9 and TRBJ2-2, reads DSGVTQTPKHLITATGQRVTLRCSPRSGDLSVYWYQQSLDQGLQFLIQYYNGEERAKGNILERFSAQQFPDLHSELNLSSLELGDSALYFCASSVSSGTNTGELFFGEGSRLTVL.

The CDR3 coding sequence is TGTGCCAGCAGTTCTTATAGCAGGGAAGGGGAGACCCAGTACTTC. Its protein is CASSSYSREGETQYF. This chain uses TRBV6-5 with TRBJ2-5; D perhaps matches TRBD1 (5 bases). Germline V gene lookup returns CDR1 MNHEY and CDR2 SVGAGI. The CDR3 totals 15 residues. Between the trimmed V and J ends, which lost 4 bases and 5 bases, there was a span of 17 bases.

This sequence joins TRBV10-3 and TRBJ1-1, with TRBD1 as a possible D gene (5 bases). V dropped 0 bases and J dropped 5 bases, with 10 bases sitting between them. The CDR3 spans 14 residues. Looked up from germline, CDR1 is ENHRY and CDR2 is SYGVKD. CDR3 amino acids: CAISESVGGTEAFF. The CDR3 nucleotides read TGTGCCATCAGTGAGTCAGTTGGGGGTACTGAAGCTTTCTTT.

The gene calls are TRBV18 and TRBJ1-6, with 7 nucleotides matching TRBD1. Germline V CDR1 and CDR2: KGHSH, LQKENI. This CDR3 has 14 amino acids. The V gene end was trimmed by 5 bases and the J gene end by 8 bases; junction bases not matched to a gene: 6. The CDR3, as DNA: TGTGCCAGCTCAGCCGGGACAGTATATTCACCCCTCCACTTT. Protein sequence: CASSAGTVYSPLHF.

This clone has only one observation. The CDR3 loop is CASSVTGTQTYEQYF. Written as DNA, the CDR3 is TGTGCCAGCAGCGTCACCGGGACACAAACCTACGAGCAGTACTTC. This chain uses TRBV9 with TRBJ2-7; D is perhaps TRBD1 (6 bases). The length of the CDR3 is 15 residues. Trimming left V 2 bases short and J 2 bases short, with 14 bases between. Germline CDR1 and CDR2: SGDLS and YYNGEE.

This clone was recorded only once. The chain employs TRBV7-2 and TRBJ1-2; 7 bases are a match to TRBD1. Per the germline V gene, CDR1 is SGHTA and CDR2 is FQGNSA. The V segment lost 5 bases and the J segment 0 bases; nucleotides outside the gene matches: 9. The CDR3 is made up of 16 amino acids. The CDR3 here is CASSRDRSTSNYGYTF. The CDR3, as DNA: TGTGCCAGCAGCCGGGACAGATCAACCTCTAACTATGGCTACACCTTC.

The V call is TRBV7-8, the J call TRBJ1-5; TRBD1 aligns across 10 bases. V lost 4 bases, J lost 6 bases, and 6 bases stayed unmatched. Germline lookup yields CDR1 SGHVS and CDR2 FQNEAQ. The CDR3 covers 15 residues. The CDR3 DNA reads as TGTGCCAGCAGCTCAGAGGGACAGGGGATTCAGCCCCAGCATTTT. Its translation is CASSSEGQGIQPQHF. Combining the CDR3 with reference TRBV7-8 and TRBJ1-5 gives the whole variable domain GAGVSQSPRYKVAKRGQDVALRCDPISGHVSLFWYQQALGQGPEFLTYFQNEAQLDKSGLPSDRFFAERPEGSVSTLKIQRTQQEDSAVYLCASSSEGQGIQPQHFGDGTRLSIL.

Here the CDR3 DNA reads TGTGCCAGCAGCTTTAGCATTGGCGGGATGGAGACCCAGTACTTC. Translating it yields CASSFSIGGMETQYF. The genes are TRBV5-4 and TRBJ2-5; tentatively, D is TRBD2 (6 bases). Germline assignment: CDR1 SGHNT and CDR2 YYREEE (reference sequence). V was trimmed by 2 bases and J by 5 bases, leaving 16 bases between them. This CDR3 comprises 15 residues.

The CDR3 nucleotides read TGTGCCAGCAGCTTAGATGGGGTACGAATGAACACTGAAGCTTTCTTT. It translates to CASSLDGVRMNTEAFF. This sequence joins TRBV11-3 and TRBJ1-1; D not certain. The germline V gene has CDR1 SGHNT and CDR2 YENEEA. V lost 0 bases to trimming and J lost 0 bases, with 11 bases between them. The CDR3 contains 16 residues. Full variable domain (rest looked up from reference TRBV11-3 and TRBJ1-1): EAGVVQSPRYKIIEKKQPVAFWCNPISGHNTLYWYLQNLGQGPELLIRYENEEAVDDSQLPKDRFSAERLKGVDSTLKIQPAELGDSAVYLCASSLDGVRMNTEAFFGQGTRLTVV.

This chain links TRBV7-9 with TRBJ1-1; TRBD1 matches at 7 bases. Unmatched junction bases numbered 1, after V lost 1 base and J lost 5 bases. The CDR3 runs to 13 residues. Germline assignment: CDR1 SEHNR and CDR2 FQNEAQ (reference sequence). CDR3 region: CASSLETGTEAFF. The CDR3 DNA follows: TGTGCCAGCAGCTTAGAGACAGGGACTGAAGCTTTCTTT.

This clone was detected once. The chain employs TRBV5-1 and TRBJ1-4, with a tentative D call TRBD1 (5 bases). CDR3 size: 14 residues. The germline gives CDR1 SGHRS, CDR2 YFSETQ. Trimming stripped 4 bases from V and 2 bases from J, with 9 bases between. The CDR3, as DNA: TGCGCCAGCAGCCTGGGACGGACTAATGAAAAACTGTTTTTT. Its translation: CASSLGRTNEKLFF.